This T cell receptor (beta chain) was sequenced for a study of OX40 agonist ivuxolimab in advanced cancers. Regarding the study in general: The costimulatory receptor OX40 (CD134) was targeted by ivuxolimab, a fully human IgG2 agonistic monoclonal antibody. Of the roughly 50 dose-escalation patients, hepatocellular carcinoma was present in around 20, melanoma in approximately 15, renal cell carcinoma in 9 and head and neck cancer in 9. Three dose-escalation patients achieved partial responses, one with hepatocellular carcinoma and two with cutaneous melanoma. The purpose of peripheral TCRbeta sequencing was to test whether ivuxolimab changed TCR sequence diversity and led to clonal T-cell expansion. Intravenous ivuxolimab was administered to patients every 2 weeks at six dose levels: 0.01, 0.1, 0.3, 1.5, 3 and 10 mg/kg. Prior anti-PD-1, anti-PD-L1 or anti-CTLA-4 therapy was permitted, and approximately 40% of dose-escalation patients had received checkpoint inhibitors. A male proportion of around 80% and a mean age of approximately 55 years, ranging from 23 to 79, were recorded for the dose-escalation cohort. The paper covers the monotherapy dose-escalation part of the phase I ivuxolimab trial, which included N of about 56 patients. Results and caveats for the whole study, not just this receptor: In partial responders in the 0.1-3.0 mg/kg groups, normalized peripheral clonal expansion was found to be among the lowest, especially among CD8+ T cells. Low levels of normalized T-cell clonal expansion were also seen in some patients who did not respond. Which antigens the clonally expanded peripheral T cells were specific for was not determined. At doses of 0.1 to 3.0 mg/kg, clonal expansion of both CD4+ and CD8+ T cells in blood was seen between baseline and week 6. On average, CD8+ T cells showed more expanded clones than CD4+ T cells after ivuxolimab.

In the case of this clone: Its antigen is unknown. No much larger clone is present one base from it, and per-base qualities are unavailable.

There are 14 amino acids in the CDR3, from cysteine to phenylalanine inclusive. Only the CDR3 part of the read is kept: 42 bases, read in frame from the first base. The junction shows trimming of 1 base on V and 6 bases on J, plus 10 bases between the germline ends. The germline V gene specifies ENHRY as CDR1 and SYGVKD as CDR2. The trial excluded patients who had a history of autoimmune disease or were on systemic immunosuppression. Peripheral blood for TCR sequencing was collected from all dose cohorts at baseline, on cycle 4 day 1, and on cycle 7 day 1. Samples came from an open-label, multicenter, first-in-human phase I dose-escalation trial of ivuxolimab. Adults with locally advanced or metastatic head and neck squamous cell, hepatocellular, melanoma or renal cell carcinoma were enrolled in the trial. CD4+ and CD8+ T cells were sorted separately from peripheral blood before TCR sequencing. Genomic DNA was isolated from the sorted cells so that the TCRbeta CDR3 region could be sequenced. The immunoSEQ Assay was used to sequence the TCRbeta CDR3 regions. In TCRdb, the immuneACCESS table is reduced to in-frame sequences with V and J assigned. These tables do not hold every clone; where another copy was compared, an unresolved V gene accounts for under half, and the others remain unexplained. The sample table lists fewer than 60,000 clones, around four fifths of them with a count of one. Jointly, the top ten make up around 0.7% of the sample.

The source is an adult with an advanced solid tumor such as melanoma, head and neck, liver or kidney cancer. The specimen comprised CD4+ or CD8+ T cells sorted from blood, sampled in a trial of the OX40 agonist ivuxolimab. The rearrangement joined TRBV10-3 to TRBJ2-1, with no D gene named confidently. This receptor has the CDR3 CAISEYEDTNEQFF. The DNA sequence is given as TGTGCCATCAGTGAGTACGAGGATACCAATGAGCAGTTCTTC.